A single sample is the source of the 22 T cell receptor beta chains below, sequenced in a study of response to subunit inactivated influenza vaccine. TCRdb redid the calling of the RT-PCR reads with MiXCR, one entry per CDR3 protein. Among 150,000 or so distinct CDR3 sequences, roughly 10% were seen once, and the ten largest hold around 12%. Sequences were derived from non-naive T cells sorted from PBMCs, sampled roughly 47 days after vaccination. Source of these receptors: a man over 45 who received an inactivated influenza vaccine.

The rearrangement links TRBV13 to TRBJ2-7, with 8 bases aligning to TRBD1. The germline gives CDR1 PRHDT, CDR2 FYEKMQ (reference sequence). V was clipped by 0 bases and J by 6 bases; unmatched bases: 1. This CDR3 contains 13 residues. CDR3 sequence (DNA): TGTGCCAGCAGCTTAGGCAGGGGGCGCGAGCAGTACTTC. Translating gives CASSLGRGREQYF.

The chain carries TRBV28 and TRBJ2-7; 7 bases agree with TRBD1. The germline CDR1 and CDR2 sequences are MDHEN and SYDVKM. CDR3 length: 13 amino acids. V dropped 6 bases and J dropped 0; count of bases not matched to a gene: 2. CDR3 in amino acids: CASRPGGSYEQYF. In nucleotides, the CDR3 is TGTGCCAGCAGACCAGGGGGCTCCTACGAGCAGTACTTC.

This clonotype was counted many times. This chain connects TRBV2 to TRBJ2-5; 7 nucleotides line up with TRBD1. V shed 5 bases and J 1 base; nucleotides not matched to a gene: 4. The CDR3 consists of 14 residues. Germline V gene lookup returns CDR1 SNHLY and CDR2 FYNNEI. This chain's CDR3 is CASSLRGLQETQYF. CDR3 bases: TGTGCCAGCAGTTTGAGGGGGCTCCAAGAGACCCAGTACTTC.

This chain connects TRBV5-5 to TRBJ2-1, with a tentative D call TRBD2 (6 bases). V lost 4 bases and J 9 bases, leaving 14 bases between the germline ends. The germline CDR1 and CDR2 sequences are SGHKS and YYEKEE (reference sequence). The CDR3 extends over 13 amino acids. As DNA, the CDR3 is TGTGCCAGCAGCCGGGGCGGGGAGGCTGAGCAGTTCTTC. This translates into CASSRGGEAEQFF.

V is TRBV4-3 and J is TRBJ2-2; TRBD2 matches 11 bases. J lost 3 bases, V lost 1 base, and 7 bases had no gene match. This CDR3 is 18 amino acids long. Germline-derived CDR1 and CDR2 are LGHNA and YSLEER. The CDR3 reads CASSQGVAGGPYTGELFF. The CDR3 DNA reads TGCGCCAGCAGCCAAGGGGTAGCGGGAGGGCCTTACACCGGGGAGCTGTTTTTT.

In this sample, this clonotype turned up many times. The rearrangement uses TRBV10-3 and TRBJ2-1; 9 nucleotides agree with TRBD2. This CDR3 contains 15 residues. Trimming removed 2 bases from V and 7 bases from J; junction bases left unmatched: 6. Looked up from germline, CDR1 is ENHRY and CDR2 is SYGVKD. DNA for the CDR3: TGTGCCATCAGTGAGGGCGGGAGGGCCCTTAATGAGCAGTTCTTC. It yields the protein CAISEGGRALNEQFF.

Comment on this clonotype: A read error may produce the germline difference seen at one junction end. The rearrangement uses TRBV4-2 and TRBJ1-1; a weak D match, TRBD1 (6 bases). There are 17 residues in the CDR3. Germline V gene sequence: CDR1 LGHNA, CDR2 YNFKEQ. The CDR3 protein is CASSQSGSGAGLPEAFF. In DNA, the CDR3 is TGCGCCAGCAGCCAATCGGGTTCGGGGGCCGGTTTACCTGAAGCTTTCTTT.

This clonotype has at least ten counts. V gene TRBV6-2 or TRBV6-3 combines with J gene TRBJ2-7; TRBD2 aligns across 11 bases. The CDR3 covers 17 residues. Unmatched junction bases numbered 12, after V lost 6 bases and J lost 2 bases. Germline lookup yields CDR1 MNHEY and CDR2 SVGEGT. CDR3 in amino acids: CASSRATSGIVTYEQYF. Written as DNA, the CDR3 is TGTGCCAGCAGCAGGGCGACTAGCGGGATTGTCACCTACGAGCAGTACTTC.

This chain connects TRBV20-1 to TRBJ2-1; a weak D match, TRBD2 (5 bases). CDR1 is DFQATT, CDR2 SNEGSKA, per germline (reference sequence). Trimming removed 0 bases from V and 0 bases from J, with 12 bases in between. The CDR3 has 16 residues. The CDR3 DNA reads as TGCAGTGCTAGAGATAAGGACTGGAGCTCCTACAATGAGCAGTTCTTC. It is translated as CSARDKDWSSYNEQFF.

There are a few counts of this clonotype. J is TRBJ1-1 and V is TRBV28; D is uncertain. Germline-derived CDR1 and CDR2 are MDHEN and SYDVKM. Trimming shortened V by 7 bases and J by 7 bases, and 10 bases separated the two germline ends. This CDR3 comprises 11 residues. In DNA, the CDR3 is TGTGCCAGCAAGGGTGGATTTGAAGCTTTCTTT. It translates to CASKGGFEAFF.

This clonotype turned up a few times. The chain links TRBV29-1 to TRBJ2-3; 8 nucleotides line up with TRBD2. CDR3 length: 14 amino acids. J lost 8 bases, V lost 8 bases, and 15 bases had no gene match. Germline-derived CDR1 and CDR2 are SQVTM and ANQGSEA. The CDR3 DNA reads TGCAGCACCTCCGGGACTAGTACCCTTTCTACGCAGTATTTT. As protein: CSTSGTSTLSTQYF.

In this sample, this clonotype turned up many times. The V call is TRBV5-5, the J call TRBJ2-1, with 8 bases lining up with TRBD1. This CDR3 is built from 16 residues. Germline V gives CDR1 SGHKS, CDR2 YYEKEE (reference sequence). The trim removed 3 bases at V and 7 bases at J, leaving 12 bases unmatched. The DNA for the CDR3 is TGTGCCAGCAGCTGGGGCCCGGACAGGGCGATGAATGAGCAGTTCTTC. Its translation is CASSWGPDRAMNEQFF.

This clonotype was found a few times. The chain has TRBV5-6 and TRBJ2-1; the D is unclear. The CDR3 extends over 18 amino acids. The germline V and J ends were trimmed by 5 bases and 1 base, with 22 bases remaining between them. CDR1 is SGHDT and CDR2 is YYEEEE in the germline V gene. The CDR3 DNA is TGTGCCAGCAGTTCCACGAGCACGGGTAAGGGTTCCTACAATGAGCAGTTCTTC. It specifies CASSSTSTGKGSYNEQFF.

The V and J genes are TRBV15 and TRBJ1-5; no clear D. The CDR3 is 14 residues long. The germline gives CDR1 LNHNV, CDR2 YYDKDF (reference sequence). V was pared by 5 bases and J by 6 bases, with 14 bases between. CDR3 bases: TGTGCCACCAGCCACAGCGACTCCAGTCAGCCCCAGCATTTT. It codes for CATSHSDSSQPQHF.

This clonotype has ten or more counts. The CDR3 loop reads CASSLVFREDAFF. CDR3 in DNA: TGTGCCAGCAGCTTAGTTTTCAGGGAAGATGCTTTCTTT. The chain has TRBV7-2 and TRBJ1-1; the D gene is possibly TRBD1 (5 bases). Germline CDR1 and CDR2: SGHTA and FQGNSA. The V gene lost 1 base and the J gene lost 11 bases, with 14 bases spanning the gap. This CDR3 is built from 13 residues.

In DNA form, the CDR3 reads TGTGCCAGCAGTTATGGAACAGGGAGAGATACGCAGTATTTT. This gives the protein CASSYGTGRDTQYF. The gene calls are TRBV6-2 or TRBV6-3 and TRBJ2-3, with D perhaps TRBD1 (6 bases). Germline loops: CDR1 MNHEY, CDR2 SVGEGT. This CDR3 is 14 amino acids long. V was cut by 3 bases and J by 5 bases, with 12 bases left in between.

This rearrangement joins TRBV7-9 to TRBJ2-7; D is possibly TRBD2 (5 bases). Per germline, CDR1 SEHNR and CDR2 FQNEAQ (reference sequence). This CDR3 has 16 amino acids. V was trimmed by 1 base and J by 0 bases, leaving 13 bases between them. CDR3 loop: CASSLGGGRSSYEQYF. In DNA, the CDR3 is TGTGCCAGCAGCTTAGGTGGAGGTAGAAGCTCCTACGAGCAGTACTTC.

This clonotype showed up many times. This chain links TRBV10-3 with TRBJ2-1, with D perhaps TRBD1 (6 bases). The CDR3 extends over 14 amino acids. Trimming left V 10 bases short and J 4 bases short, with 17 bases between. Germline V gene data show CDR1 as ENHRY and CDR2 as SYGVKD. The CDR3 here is CASKGQTQYNEQFF. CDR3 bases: TGTGCCAGTAAAGGACAGACACAATACAATGAGCAGTTCTTC.

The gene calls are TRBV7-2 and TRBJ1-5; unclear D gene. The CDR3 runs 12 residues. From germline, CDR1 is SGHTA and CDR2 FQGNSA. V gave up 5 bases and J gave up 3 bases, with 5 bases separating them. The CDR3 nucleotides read TGTGCCAGCAGCGACTACAATCAGCCCCAGCATTTT. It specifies CASSDYNQPQHF.

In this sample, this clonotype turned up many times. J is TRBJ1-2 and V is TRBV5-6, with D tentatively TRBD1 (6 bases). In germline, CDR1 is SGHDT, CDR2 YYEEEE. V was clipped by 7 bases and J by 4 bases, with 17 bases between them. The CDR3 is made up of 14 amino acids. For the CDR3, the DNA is TGTGCCAGCCGCCCCATGGGGGGCGCCTATGGCTACACCTTC. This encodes CASRPMGGAYGYTF. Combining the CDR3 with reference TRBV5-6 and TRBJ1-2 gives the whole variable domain DAGVTQSPTHLIKTRGQQVTLRCSPKSGHDTVSWYQQALGQGPQFIFQYYEEEERQRGNFPDRFSGHQFPNYSSELNVNALLLGDSALYLCASRPMGGAYGYTFGSGTRLTVV.

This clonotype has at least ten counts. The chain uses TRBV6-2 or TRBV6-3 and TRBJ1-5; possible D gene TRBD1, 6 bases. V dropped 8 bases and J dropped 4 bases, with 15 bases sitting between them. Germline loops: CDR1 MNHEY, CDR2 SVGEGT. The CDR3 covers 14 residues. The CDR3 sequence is CASHSGTPNQPQHF. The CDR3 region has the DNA TGTGCCAGCCACTCCGGGACACCTAATCAGCCCCAGCATTTT.

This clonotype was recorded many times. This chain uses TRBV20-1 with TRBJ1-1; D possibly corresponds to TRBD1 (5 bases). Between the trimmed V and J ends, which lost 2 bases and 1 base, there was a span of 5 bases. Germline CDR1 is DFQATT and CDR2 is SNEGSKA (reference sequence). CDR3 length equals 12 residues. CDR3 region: CSARQGNTEAFF. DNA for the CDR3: TGCAGTGCTAGACAGGGGAACACTGAAGCTTTCTTT.